This T cell receptor beta chain was found in a study of CD8 T cells in ankylosing spondylitis. Study outcomes and limitations: Ankylosing spondylitis blood seemed to carry a telltale TCR beta motif made of several highly homologous variants. From matched ankylosing spondylitis synovial fluid, disease-linked clones were reportedly recovered at significantly enriched levels. With a CD8+ phenotype, disease-linked clones were relatively rare in peripheral blood.

Remarks on this clonotype: Its antigen is currently unknown.

Quantitative 5'-RACE with molecular barcodes was used to make the TCR beta libraries. TCRdb passed the 5' RACE reads through MiXCR, listing each CDR3 protein once. The data show 750,000 to 850,000 distinct CDR3 sequences, about 12% seen once. Germline assignment: CDR1 SGHDT and CDR2 YYEEEE. The V end lost 4 bases, the J end lost 1 base, and 14 bases lay between the germline ends. This CDR3 is 15 amino acids long. The rearrangement links TRBV5-6 to TRBJ1-1; D ambiguous. The clonotype was recovered from a male donor with ankylosing spondylitis. Input material: blood, either unsorted or a sorted T cell fraction (not recorded which). CDR3 sequence (DNA): TGTGCCAGCAGCCTACGGACGGAAGAGAACACTGAAGCTTTCTTT. This codes for CASSLRTEENTEAFF.